This record concerns one T cell receptor beta chain sequence. In its sample, this clone was seen a few times. Its antigen is currently not known. No base qualities exist here, and no much larger clone lies one base off it. The same CDR3 arises from other DNA sequences in this sample as well. Each donor gave one peripheral blood draw, around 100 mL on average, collected into heparinised tubes. Using a panel that included CD45RO, CCR7, CD25, CD127, CD95 and CD27, naive, central memory, regulatory and stem cell-like memory CD4+ T cells were sorted on a BD FACSAria II. Purity was above 95% for every sorted population. PBMCs were isolated immediately by Lymphoprep density gradient centrifugation and stained directly without culture. So that batch effects would be minimized, each experiment stained and sorted samples in pairs, pairing one healthy donor with one patient. The sample belongs to a study of beta chain features in type 1 diabetes (dated by TCRdb to between 2018 and 2020). About the study as a whole: No differences in mean age, gender distribution, total cell number or subset yield were found between patients and healthy donors. A total of about 110 million sorted cells were examined across all samples, and the number of cells per subset was strongly correlated with RNA yield. The study compared the TCRB repertoires of sorted circulating CD4+ T cell subsets in recently diagnosed type 1 diabetes patients with those in matched healthy donors. Whereas all 28 donors provided naive and central memory subsets, regulatory and stem cell-like memory subsets were isolated from just 8 patients and about 8 healthy donors.

The germline V gene provides CDR1 MDHEN and CDR2 SYDVKM. Deletion took 5 bases off V and 8 bases off J, with a span of 9 bases between the germline ends. Reading from cysteine to phenylalanine, the CDR3 counts 11 amino acids. CDR3 DNA is the only sequence kept; it has 33 bases, read in frame from the first base. The High Capacity cDNA Reverse Transcription Kit was used to reverse transcribe all of the isolated RNA, meaning that expressed TCRB transcripts were what got sequenced. Deep immunoSEQ sequencing was performed on naive, central memory and regulatory T cell samples, with an average of roughly 3.3 million total reads per sample. After sorted cells were lysed in RLT buffer, RNA was extracted with DNase-treated RNeasy Micro or Mini kits, with the choice depending on cell number. To prevent cross-contamination, each cell subset was processed individually, whereas patient and healthy donor samples were processed jointly. Using the immunoSEQ multiplex PCR, TCRB sequences were amplified from cDNA into 87-bp fragments spanning the CDR3 region. Sequencing of the amplicons was performed on the Illumina HiSeq platform. Under the source paper's analysis protocol: Synthetic template baselines were used to correct PCR bias computationally, reads within Hamming distance 2 were collapsed, and singletons that could not be merged were discarded. Reads were aligned to IMGT to assign V, D and J genes, CDR3 length, and insertions or deletions at six rearrangement sites. Clonotype counts were normalized to sorted cell number within each subset before computing true diversity and Gini coefficients with the tcR R package. Repertoire sharing was quantified using the overlap coefficient calculated on TCRB nucleotide sequences. Out-of-frame TCRB sequences from naive cells were analyzed as a proxy for the pre-selection repertoire. Here the immuneACCESS table is served through TCRdb, limited to in-frame sequences with V and J called. Missing clones are a known gap in these copies; in checked studies unresolved V genes cover under half, and the rest lacks a known reason. V and J calls and clone size are given by that table; D and trimming were obtained from the DNA. The sample table holds about half a million clones, of which 25% to 35% were seen once. Around 0.065% of the sample lies in the top ten.

On the study overall, not on this receptor specifically: Because the HLA sub-analyses included only small numbers of individuals, any influence of HLA type on TCRB rearrangement was left unresolved. Naive, central memory and regulatory TCRB repertoires appeared to be more similar among patients than among healthy donors. A moderate but significant shortening of TCRB CDR3 length was observed in type 1 diabetes patients in all four CD4+ subsets. PCR may preferentially amplify shorter templates, but because patient and control samples were amplified and corrected together, any resulting skew would affect both groups equally. Sequencing cDNA rather than genomic DNA could over-represent highly expressing activated cells, although activation and CD3 levels did not differ between groups. Patients with type 1 diabetes made fewer insertions and deleted more nucleotides at VDJ recombination sites, implying thymic rearrangement abnormalities.

The chain links TRBV28 with TRBJ1-1, with the D gene uncertain. This clonotype was sampled from a man younger than 35 in good health. Source material: naive CD4+ T cells from blood. The label giving this sample's cell subset or site can be read as: true naive CD4+ T cells. This receptor has the CDR3 CASSLRAEAFF. The sequenced DNA is TGTGCCAGCAGTCTGAGAGCGGAAGCTTTCTTT.